The T cell receptor (beta chain) under discussion was sequenced for a study of blood T cells in healthy people across ages. Study conclusions and caveats: Researchers judged that diversity estimates from one million T cells fell short of true values. PBMCs that were unsorted prevented a conclusive naive versus antigen-experienced comparison. Significant beta diversity loss was already apparent by age around 36, declining roughly linearly. Naive CD4+ cells and diversity were both higher in long-lived donors than in aged donors.

Sample-barcoded 5' priming and a J-beta primer mix drove a second PCR of roughly 6 to 12 cycles. Each CDR3 protein gets one entry after TCRdb re-called the 5' RACE reads with MiXCR. The sample yields about 1.8 million distinct CDR3 sequences, 40% to 55% seen once. Turning to this clonotype: Its specificity is not known.

This CDR3 has 17 amino acids. Per the germline V gene, CDR1 is MNHEY and CDR2 is SMNVEV (reference sequence). V lost 7 bases and J 7 bases, leaving 23 bases between the germline ends. The sample was blood. The TCR comes from a woman in her thirties or forties in good health. The rearrangement joins TRBV27 to TRBJ1-6, with D possibly TRBD1 on 6 matching bases. As DNA, the CDR3 is TGTGCCAGCACAGCCCGAGGGACAACAAGGGGGAATTCACCCCTCCACTTT. Its translation is CASTARGTTRGNSPLHF.